This TCR beta chain was captured by sequencing in a study of T cells in Graves' hyperthyroidism and ophthalmopathy. This clonotype was seen ten or more times. Its specificity is not known. A much bigger clone sits one base away, suggesting this may be a read error. Germline-derived CDR1 and CDR2 are SGDLS and YYNGEE. CDR3 length equals 14 residues. V lost 2 bases to trimming and J lost 2 bases; unmatched junction nucleotides: 2. TCR beta CDR3 regions were amplified from RNA. The HTBI primer set was used in a first-round RT-PCR of the TCR CDR3. Each CDR3 protein is one row after TCRdb ran MiXCR on the multiplex PCR reads. Among hundreds of thousands of distinct CDR3 sequences listed, approximately 14% were seen once. Study-wide results and limits: The model foresaw ophthalmopathy a median around 6.8 months prior to onset. The majority of expanded thyroid clonotypes above 0.001 also appeared in blood.

V and J are TRBV9 and TRBJ2-7; 9 nucleotides align to TRBD1. The receptor comes from a man between 18 and 35 years old with Graves' ophthalmopathy. Sequenced: blood. The CDR3 loop reads CASSVRDRAYEQYF. Written as DNA, the CDR3 is TGTGCCAGCAGCGTCCGGGACAGGGCCTACGAGCAGTACTTC.